Shown below are 14 T cell receptor beta chains from a single sample sequenced in a study of T cell repertoires in cytomegalovirus infection (dated by TCRdb to the late 2010s). Sequencing relied on an Illumina HiSeq 1500. TCRdb handled the public reads itself, with Q25 trimming in fastp and clone calling in MiXCR, and kept productive beta chains. Every CDR3 protein is listed once, alongside the most common genes and DNA of its rows. The sample yields fewer than 850,000 distinct CDR3 sequences; under 35% were counted once. The top ten constitute roughly 13% of the sample. This sample's treatment or condition label indicates: in vitro stimulation with specific CMV peptide epitopes to enrich CMV-specific T cells. Their target antigens are unknown. Sequenced material: cultured CD8+ T cells from PBMCs, taken from culture after CMV antigen stimulation. The receptors were sampled from a human donor in good health (CMV status not recorded). Some clones in this sample may be carry-over from other donors' samples.

The chain uses TRBV28 and TRBJ1-2; 8 bases are shared with TRBD1. V shed 5 bases, J shed 6 bases, and the junction held 14 bases outside the gene matches. The CDR3 has 16 residues. Germline V lookup: CDR1 MDHEN, CDR2 SYDVKM. The CDR3 DNA follows: TGTGCCAGCAGTCCCGGGACAGGTCTAGTTGGGGATGGCTACACCTTC. This translates into CASSPGTGLVGDGYTF.

The J gene is TRBJ2-7, the V gene TRBV6-2 or TRBV6-3; possible D gene TRBD1, 5 bases. V lost 6 bases and J lost 3, with 21 bases in between. CDR3 length: 16 amino acids. Germline CDR1 reads MNHEY; CDR2 reads SVGEGT. The CDR3 reads CASSPLLSGPNYEQYF. In nucleotides, the CDR3 is TGTGCCAGCAGCCCATTACTGTCAGGGCCCAACTACGAGCAGTACTTC.

In its sample, this clonotype was seen a few times. The CDR3 sequence is CASSPISDDETQYF. DNA for the CDR3: TGTGCCAGCAGCCCAATCAGTGACGATGAGACCCAGTACTTC. This chain uses TRBV9 with TRBJ2-5; no reliable D call. Germline CDR1 reads SGDLS; CDR2 reads YYNGEE. V was clipped by 4 bases and J by 5 bases, with 15 bases between them. The CDR3 length is 14 residues.

CDR3 DNA: TGTGCCAGTAGTATAGCGCAGGGGTACACTGAAGCTTTCTTT. This codes for CASSIAQGYTEAFF. This rearrangement joins TRBV19 to TRBJ1-1; D perhaps matches TRBD1 (6 bases). V lost 1 base, J lost 3 bases, and 9 bases lay in between. Per germline, CDR1 LNHDA and CDR2 SQIVND (reference sequence). This CDR3 is 14 amino acids long.

In this sample, this clonotype turned up a few times. The chain combines TRBV7-9 with TRBJ2-6, with 9 bases aligning to TRBD1. The CDR3 spans 21 residues. Trimming cost V 8 bases and J 1 base; bases outside gene matches: 21. The germline CDR1 and CDR2 sequences are SEHNR and FQNEAQ (reference sequence). CDR3 in DNA: TGTGCCAGCTCCTCGGTCCGGACAGGGGATACAATTTTTTCTGGGGCCAACGTCCTGACTTTC. This sequence encodes CASSSVRTGDTIFSGANVLTF.

This rearrangement joins TRBV2 to TRBJ2-7; unclear D gene. The germline V gene has CDR1 SNHLY and CDR2 FYNNEI. V lost 3 bases and J 2 bases, leaving 11 bases between the germline ends. The CDR3 is 14 residues long. CDR3 loop: CASSEGAITYEQYV. CDR3 nucleotides: TGTGCCAGCAGTGAGGGCGCAATCACCTACGAGCAGTACGTC.

The gene calls are TRBV7-2 and TRBJ2-7; possibly TRBD2 for D (6 bases). The germline gives CDR1 SGHTA, CDR2 FQGNSA. The ends were cut back, 5 bases at V and 3 bases at J, with 17 bases in the middle. There are 15 residues in the CDR3. The CDR3 region is CASSKSGGRGYEQYF. CDR3 bases: TGTGCCAGCAGCAAATCCGGGGGACGGGGCTACGAGCAGTACTTC.

The chain joins TRBV7-2 to TRBJ2-3; D remains ambiguous. Trimming took 4 bases from V and 0 from J, leaving 11 bases between them. Germline-derived CDR1 and CDR2 are SGHTA and FQGNSA. The CDR3 sequence is 15 residues long. The CDR3 DNA follows: TGTGCCAGCAGCTCATTCGAGTACAGCACAGATACGCAGTATTTT. It encodes CASSSFEYSTDTQYF.

In its sample, this clonotype was seen a few times. This chain uses TRBV3-1 with TRBJ2-7, with D unresolved. Germline V lookup: CDR1 LGHDT, CDR2 YNNKEL (reference sequence). This CDR3 is 13 amino acids long. V lost 5 bases, J lost 4 bases, and 12 bases lay in between. The CDR3 spells CASSDQGIYEQYF. The CDR3 nucleotides read TGTGCCAGCAGCGATCAAGGTATATACGAGCAGTACTTC.

The V gene is TRBV4-2, the J gene TRBJ2-5, with 10 bases lining up with TRBD2. The CDR3 has 21 amino acids. V trimming: 0 bases; J trimming: 1 base; junction bases outside the gene matches: 17. Germline-derived CDR1 and CDR2 are LGHNA and YNFKEQ. The CDR3 nucleotides read TGTGCCAGCAGCCAAGAAGTCCACTGGGTAGCGGGGGGTTTTGCCCAAGAGACCCAGTACTTC. This translates into CASSQEVHWVAGGFAQETQYF.

J is TRBJ2-5 and V is TRBV4-3; 10 nucleotides agree with TRBD2. The CDR3 is 17 residues long. The J segment lost 9 bases and the V segment lost 0 bases, leaving 13 bases of the junction unmatched. The germline gives CDR1 LGHNA, CDR2 YSLEER. The CDR3 coding sequence is TGCGCCAGCAGCCAAGATGGCGAGCGGGGGGGTCTTGGGGCCCAGTACTTC. This codes for CASSQDGERGGLGAQYF.

This chain uses TRBV6-2 or TRBV6-3 with TRBJ1-6; possibly TRBD1 for D (6 bases). CDR1 MNHEY and CDR2 SVGEGT come from the germline V gene. V dropped 10 bases and J dropped 10 bases, with 17 bases sitting between them. This CDR3 contains 13 residues. Here the CDR3 DNA reads TGTGCCACCGTTGGACAGTATCTGTCACCCCTCCACTTT. It encodes CATVGQYLSPLHF.

The chain combines TRBV7-6 with TRBJ1-1, with D tentatively TRBD1 (5 bases). The germline V gene encodes CDR1 SGHVS and CDR2 FNYEAQ. The CDR3 length is 15 residues. Trimming cost V 3 bases and J 1 base, with 12 bases left between them. The CDR3 loop is CASSLAERGNTEAFF. CDR3 in DNA: TGTGCCAGCAGCTTGGCGGAGAGGGGGAACACTGAAGCTTTCTTT.

Here the CDR3 reads CASSLGSVNTGELFF. The CDR3 coding sequence is TGTGCCAGCAGCTTAGGTTCGGTGAACACCGGGGAGCTGTTTTTT. J is TRBJ2-2 and V is TRBV11-3; D gene ambiguous. Germline CDR1 and CDR2: SGHNT and YENEEA. The length of the CDR3 is 15 residues. Trimming removed 1 base from V and 1 base from J, with 7 bases in between.